A single sample gave rise to the 31 T cell receptor beta chains below, sequenced in a study of monozygotic twins with inflammatory bowel disease. TCRdb processed the 5' RACE reads again and assigns one entry to each CDR3 protein, with no DNA. This sample's clone table lists some 400,000 distinct CDR3 sequences. Sequences were obtained from blood. The receptor source for this set is a human donor with ulcerative colitis or Crohn's disease, or a healthy co-twin of an affected twin (not recorded which).

The genes are TRBV28 and TRBJ2-5; with no DNA, the TCRdb D assignment of TRBD2 cannot be verified. This CDR3 has 14 amino acids. From germline, CDR1 is MDHEN and CDR2 SYDVKM. CDR3 sequence reads: CASSLRGPKETQYF.

The CDR3 sequence: CASSLIVEAEAFF. The chain has TRBV7-9 and TRBJ1-1. Germline CDR1 is SEHNR and CDR2 is FQNEAQ (reference sequence). The CDR3 loop spans 13 amino acids.

The genes are TRBV15 and TRBJ2-3. Germline-derived CDR1 and CDR2 are LNHNV and YYDKDF (reference sequence). This CDR3 region has 14 residues. CDR3: CATSRRVGTDTQYF.

CDR3 residues: CASSPVSGSSYEQYF. The chain recombines TRBV18 with TRBJ2-7. Looked up from germline, CDR1 is KGHSH and CDR2 is LQKENI. This CDR3 spans 15 amino acids.

The V call is TRBV5-1, the J call TRBJ2-6. The germline gives CDR1 SGHRS, CDR2 YFSETQ. The CDR3 sequence is 16 residues long. CDR3 amino acids: CASSLEVTSGANVLTF.

The V and J genes are TRBV29-1 and TRBJ1-5. Germline V CDR1 and CDR2: SQVTM, ANQGSEA. The CDR3 consists of 18 residues. CDR3 sequence reads: CSVEDRSGRVYYNQPQHF.

The V gene is TRBV30, the J gene TRBJ1-1; TCRdb returns TRBD1, unconfirmable since there is no DNA. The length of the CDR3 is 13 residues. Per germline, CDR1 GTSNPN and CDR2 SVGIG (reference sequence). The CDR3 reads CAWREAPRAEAFF.

The chain recombines TRBV7-8 with TRBJ2-1; TCRdb designates TRBD2, a call that cannot be tested without DNA. The CDR3 totals 17 residues. Germline values: CDR1 SGHVS, CDR2 FQNEAQ. The CDR3 is CASSSTLIAGGYNEQFF. Full variable domain (outside the CDR3, taken from reference TRBV7-8 and TRBJ2-1): GAGVSQSPRYKVAKRGQDVALRCDPISGHVSLFWYQQALGQGPEFLTYFQNEAQLDKSGLPSDRFFAERPEGSVSTLKIQRTQQEDSAVYLCASSSTLIAGGYNEQFFGPGTRLTVL.

The chain recombines TRBV10-3 with TRBJ1-6. Germline values: CDR1 ENHRY, CDR2 SYGVKD. The CDR3 extends over 12 amino acids. CDR3 in amino acids: CAISEPDSPLHF.

The gene calls are TRBV5-4 and TRBJ2-5; as DNA is missing, the TRBD1 call by TCRdb cannot be tested. Germline assignment: CDR1 SGHNT and CDR2 YYREEE (reference sequence). The CDR3 spans 13 residues. CDR3 in amino acids: CASSSQGRETQYF.

The V gene is TRBV12-3 or TRBV12-4, the J gene TRBJ2-1. This CDR3 is built from 12 residues. The CDR3 loop is CASRLESGEQFF.

The chain couples TRBV7-9 to TRBJ1-1; TCRdb reports TRBD1, a call that lacks DNA to check it against. CDR3 length equals 15 residues. Germline-derived CDR1 and CDR2 are SEHNR and FQNEAQ (reference sequence). Here the CDR3 reads CASSLVPLMNTEAFF.

The CDR3 here is CASRVKITEAFF. The V call is TRBV28, the J call TRBJ1-1. The CDR3 consists of 12 residues. Germline V gene lookup returns CDR1 MDHEN and CDR2 SYDVKM.

The rearrangement uses TRBV29-1 and TRBJ2-5; lacking DNA, the TRBD2 call made by TCRdb goes unchecked. Germline values: CDR1 SQVTM, CDR2 ANQGSEA. This CDR3 is built from 15 residues. The CDR3 sequence is CSVPGTSGVRGTQYF.

The chain links TRBV24-1 to TRBJ2-1. The germline gives CDR1 KGHDR, CDR2 SFDVKD. This CDR3 comprises 16 residues. This chain's CDR3 is CATSDPDSSSYNEQFF.

The chain employs TRBV6-5 and TRBJ1-6; TCRdb names TRBD1, which stays unverified in the absence of DNA. This CDR3 comprises 13 residues. CDR1 and CDR2 from the germline V gene are MNHEY and SVGAGI. The CDR3 is CASSPQEGITLHF.

This chain links TRBV7-2 with TRBJ2-1; checking the TCRdb D call of TRBD2 is not possible without DNA. Germline CDR1 is SGHTA and CDR2 is FQGNSA. The CDR3 consists of 18 residues. The CDR3 sequence is CASSQGLAGGAYYNEQFF.

The chain has TRBV7-8 and TRBJ2-5; TCRdb lists TRBD2, though no DNA is available to test this call. This CDR3 comprises 17 residues. CDR1 is SGHVS and CDR2 is FQNEAQ in the germline V gene. The CDR3 is CASSSPVAGGPRETQYF.

The CDR3: CASSIDRRTEAFF. The gene calls are TRBV19 and TRBJ1-1. CDR1 is LNHDA and CDR2 is SQIVND in the germline V gene (reference sequence). The CDR3 loop spans 13 amino acids.

The chain combines TRBV7-2 with TRBJ2-7; the TCRdb D gene call, TRBD2, has no DNA to confirm it. CDR1 and CDR2 from the germline V gene are SGHTA and FQGNSA. There are 17 residues in the CDR3. This CDR3 reads CASSSTPTSGPSYEQYF.

The genes are TRBV5-4 and TRBJ2-5; the D call of TRBD1 rests on TCRdb alone, since no DNA is present to check it. Germline V lookup: CDR1 SGHNT, CDR2 YYREEE (reference sequence). This CDR3 is built from 14 residues. The CDR3 sequence is CASSSPGGGKTQYF.

V usage is TRBV3-1 and J usage is TRBJ2-2; TCRdb gives TRBD2 as the D gene, but with no DNA this cannot be confirmed. The germline V gene encodes CDR1 LGHDT and CDR2 YNNKEL (reference sequence). This CDR3 is built from 15 residues. CDR3 region: CASSQGVGHSGELFF.

J is TRBJ2-5 and V is TRBV20-1. The CDR3 totals 13 residues. The germline gives CDR1 DFQATT, CDR2 SNEGSKA (reference sequence). The CDR3: CSARGLGQETQYF.

The CDR3 sequence is CASSPRDRGYGYTF. This chain links TRBV5-6 with TRBJ1-2; TCRdb selects TRBD1, and the lack of DNA leaves this call unchecked. Per the germline V gene, CDR1 is SGHDT and CDR2 is YYEEEE. This CDR3 has 14 residues.

The chain uses TRBV5-5 and TRBJ2-2; TCRdb selects TRBD1, and the lack of DNA leaves this call unchecked. The germline gives CDR1 SGHKS, CDR2 YYEKEE (reference sequence). The CDR3 extends over 15 amino acids. This CDR3 reads CASIPGQGDLGELFF.

The rearrangement uses TRBV5-5 and TRBJ2-2; the TRBD1 assignment by TCRdb is unverifiable without DNA. Germline V gene data show CDR1 as SGHKS and CDR2 as YYEKEE (reference sequence). The CDR3 is 16 residues long. The CDR3 region is CASSPLLDSYTGELFF.

This chain links TRBV28 with TRBJ2-1; TCRdb proposes TRBD2, but this gene call is untestable without DNA. Germline V gives CDR1 MDHEN, CDR2 SYDVKM. The CDR3 covers 14 residues. This chain's CDR3 is CASSPLAGPDEQFF.

This rearrangement joins TRBV20-1 to TRBJ2-5; TCRdb's assignment of TRBD2 cannot be checked, as there is no DNA. CDR1 is DFQATT, CDR2 SNEGSKA, per germline (reference sequence). CDR3 length: 14 amino acids. CDR3 amino acids: CSAPGLAGSETQYF.

V and J are TRBV28 and TRBJ1-2; TCRdb lists TRBD1, though no DNA is available to test this call. This CDR3 contains 13 residues. CDR1 and CDR2 from the germline V gene are MDHEN and SYDVKM. The CDR3 is CAGGGQGLYGYTF.

The genes are TRBV30 and TRBJ1-5. Germline V CDR1 and CDR2: GTSNPN, SVGIG (reference sequence). The CDR3 is 14 residues long. The CDR3 sequence is CAWSGGSSNQPQHF. The full variable domain, rest sourced from reference TRBV30 and TRBJ1-5, is SQTIHQWPATLVQPVGSPLSLECTVEGTSNPNLYWYRQAAGRGLQLLFYSVGIGQISSEVPQNLSASRPQDRQFILSSKKLLLSDSGFYLCAWSGGSSNQPQHFGDGTRLSIL.

The gene calls are TRBV5-6 and TRBJ2-4; lacking DNA, the TRBD1 call made by TCRdb goes unchecked. This CDR3 has 14 residues. In germline, CDR1 is SGHDT, CDR2 YYEEEE. The chain's CDR3 is CASSFLATGVGQYF.